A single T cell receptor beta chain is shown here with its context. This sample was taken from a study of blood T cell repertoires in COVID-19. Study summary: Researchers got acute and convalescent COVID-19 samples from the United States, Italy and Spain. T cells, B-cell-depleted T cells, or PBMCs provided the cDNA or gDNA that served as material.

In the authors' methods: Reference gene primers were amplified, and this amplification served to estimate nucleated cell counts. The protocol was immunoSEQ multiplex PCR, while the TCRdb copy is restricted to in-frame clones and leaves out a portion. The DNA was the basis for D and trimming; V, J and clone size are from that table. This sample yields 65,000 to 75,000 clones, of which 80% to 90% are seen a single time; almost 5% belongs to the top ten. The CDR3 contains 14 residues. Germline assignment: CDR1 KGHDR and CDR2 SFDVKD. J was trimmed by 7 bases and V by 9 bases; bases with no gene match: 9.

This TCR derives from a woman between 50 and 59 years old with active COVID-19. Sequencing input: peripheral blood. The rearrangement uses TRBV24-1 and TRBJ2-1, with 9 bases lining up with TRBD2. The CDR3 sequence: CATGRSGRKNEQFF. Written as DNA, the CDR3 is TGTGCCACCGGGCGTAGCGGGAGAAAGAATGAGCAGTTCTTC.